Shown below are 20 T cell receptor beta chains from a single sample sequenced in a study of blood T cell repertoires in COVID-19. Data came from immunoSEQ multiplex PCR; TCRdb stores just in-frame clones and leaves some out. The data show about 200,000 clones, with 86% seen just once and 3% to 4% held by the top ten. The sample comprised PBMCs or T cells enriched from blood (not recorded which). Receptor source: a woman between 40 and 55 years old with acute COVID-19.

J is TRBJ1-1 and V is TRBV10-1, with D tentatively TRBD1 (6 bases). The germline CDR1 and CDR2 sequences are WNHNN and SYGVQD (reference sequence). V gave up 2 bases and J gave up 2 bases, with 9 bases separating them. There are 14 residues in the CDR3. The CDR3 protein is CASSEHRVNTEAFF. The CDR3 DNA reads TGCGCCAGCAGTGAGCACAGGGTAAACACTGAAGCTTTCTTT.

There are many counts of this clone. V usage is TRBV7-8 and J usage is TRBJ2-2; a weak D match, TRBD2 (6 bases). Trimming stripped 5 bases from V and 8 bases from J, with 21 bases between. Germline loops: CDR1 SGHVS, CDR2 FQNEAQ. The CDR3 contains 16 residues. Here the CDR3 reads CASSPIWGRTSGELFF. CDR3 in DNA: TGTGCCAGCAGCCCCATTTGGGGGAGGACTTCGGGGGAGCTGTTTTTT.

V gene TRBV28 combines with J gene TRBJ1-5, with D possibly matching TRBD1 (5 bases). There are 13 residues in the CDR3. Looked up from germline, CDR1 is MDHEN and CDR2 is SYDVKM. Deletions cut 10 bases from V and 3 bases from J, with 13 bases between. The CDR3 loop is CAISTGNNQPQHF. DNA of the CDR3: TGTGCCATCAGCACAGGAAACAATCAGCCCCAGCATTTT.

This chain connects TRBV18 to TRBJ2-3, with TRBD2 as a possible D gene (6 bases). CDR3 length: 16 amino acids. CDR1 and CDR2 (germline): KGHSH, LQKENI. V lost 7 bases and J 4 bases, leaving 21 bases between the germline ends. The DNA of the CDR3 is TGTGCCAGCTGTATCCGACGGGACTGCCAGGCAGATACGCAGTATTTT. This gives the protein CASCIRRDCQADTQYF.

The chain joins TRBV7-8 to TRBJ2-3; TRBD2 agrees at 9 bases. The germline gives CDR1 SGHVS, CDR2 FQNEAQ. After removal of 3 bases from V and 3 bases from J, the junction contained 7 bases not matched to a gene. The CDR3 length is 16 residues. The CDR3 DNA reads TGTGCCAGCAGCTTGGCCGGGACTAGCAGGACAGATACGCAGTATTTT. Encoded protein: CASSLAGTSRTDTQYF.

In its sample, this clone was seen a few times. The chain recombines TRBV6-2 or TRBV6-3 with TRBJ2-6; D gene unclear. V shed 2 bases and J shed 0 bases, with 5 bases lying between them. From germline, CDR1 is MNHEY and CDR2 SVGEGT. This CDR3 contains 15 residues. CDR3 sequence: CASSYPGSGANVLTF. CDR3 sequence (DNA): TGTGCCAGCAGTTACCCCGGCTCTGGGGCCAACGTCCTGACTTTC.

This chain joins TRBV29-1 and TRBJ2-3, with a weak D call TRBD1 (6 bases). The V end lost 7 bases, the J end lost 4 bases, and 18 bases lay between the germline ends. Germline V CDR1 and CDR2: SQVTM, ANQGSEA. This CDR3 is built from 14 residues. The CDR3 reads CSGGNLRGSDTQYF. The CDR3 DNA is TGCAGCGGTGGGAACCTAAGGGGGTCAGATACGCAGTATTTT.

The chain couples TRBV2 to TRBJ2-1; D unresolved. Germline CDR1 reads SNHLY; CDR2 reads FYNNEI. The CDR3 length is 13 residues. The ends were cut back, 6 bases at V and 7 bases at J, with 13 bases in the middle. The CDR3 DNA follows: TGTGCCAGCAGCGCCTCCTCAGGAAATGAGCAGTTCTTC. It is translated as CASSASSGNEQFF.

The chain is built from TRBV7-2 and TRBJ2-7; 8 bases line up with TRBD2. The germline CDR1 and CDR2 sequences are SGHTA and FQGNSA. This CDR3 has 16 residues. V lost 5 bases and J lost 5; bases outside the gene matches: 14. The CDR3 DNA reads as TGTGCCAGCAGCCCTAGAGGGGGGGCGGGAGGTGACGAGCAGTACTTC. It codes for CASSPRGGAGGDEQYF.

J is TRBJ2-1 and V is TRBV7-9; the D gene is possibly TRBD1 (5 bases). CDR1 and CDR2 from the germline V gene are SEHNR and FQNEAQ (reference sequence). Trimming stripped 5 bases from V and 5 bases from J, with 16 bases between. The CDR3 extends over 15 amino acids. DNA for the CDR3: TGTGCCAGCAGCCAAACGCGACAGACGAACAATGAGCAGTTCTTC. Translated: CASSQTRQTNNEQFF.

The chain uses TRBV28 and TRBJ1-5; 8 positions agree with TRBD1. Losses at the gene ends were 8 bases for V and 6 bases for J; bases not matched to a gene: 9. Germline CDR1 MDHEN, CDR2 SYDVKM. The CDR3 is 14 residues long. CDR3 amino acids: CASVRTGNTQPQHF. The CDR3 DNA reads TGTGCCAGCGTTCGGACAGGGAATACTCAGCCCCAGCATTTT.

This clone showed up just once. The gene calls are TRBV7-2 and TRBJ2-7; 7 nucleotides line up with TRBD2. This CDR3 comprises 15 residues. V lost 2 bases, J lost 2 bases, and 6 bases stayed unmatched. Per the germline V gene, CDR1 is SGHTA and CDR2 is FQGNSA. DNA for the CDR3: TGTGCCAGCAGCTTAAAGCCGGGACTACCCTACGAGCAGTACTTC. It specifies CASSLKPGLPYEQYF.

This chain joins TRBV10-2 and TRBJ2-1, with 7 nucleotides matching TRBD1. Germline assignment: CDR1 WSHSY and CDR2 SAAADI. The CDR3 is 14 residues long. The J segment lost 4 bases and the V segment lost 7 bases, leaving 7 bases of the junction unmatched. In DNA form, the CDR3 reads TGCGCCAGCAAAGGGGGCTTAGTTTACAATGAGCAGTTCTTC. Translating it yields CASKGGLVYNEQFF.

The V gene is TRBV3-1 (or the pseudogene TRBV3-2), the J gene TRBJ2-3, with 12 bases identical to TRBD2. The CDR3 extends over 16 amino acids. V lost 4 bases to trimming and J lost 0 bases; unmatched junction nucleotides: 2. CDR1 is LGHDT and CDR2 is YNNKEL in the germline V gene (reference sequence). CDR3 DNA sequence: TGTGCCAGCAGCCCAGGGACTAGCGGGAGCACAGATACGCAGTATTTT. Translating gives CASSPGTSGSTDTQYF.

V usage is TRBV7-9 and J usage is TRBJ1-1; 7 bases map to TRBD1. Looked up from germline, CDR1 is SEHNR and CDR2 is FQNEAQ (reference sequence). V was pared by 0 bases and J by 7 bases, with 5 bases of the junction left unmatched. The CDR3 is 14 amino acids. The CDR3 region has the DNA TGTGCCAGCAGCTTAGCACAGGGGTCCGGTGAAGCTTTCTTT. The encoded protein is CASSLAQGSGEAFF.

The chain is built from TRBV10-2 and TRBJ1-4; no reliable D call. Trimming cost V 0 bases and J 5 bases, with 13 bases left between them. The CDR3 extends over 16 amino acids. Germline assignment: CDR1 WSHSY and CDR2 SAAADI. The CDR3 nucleotides read TGCGCCAGCAGTGAGTCGGCGGCAGTAAAAAATGAAAAACTGTTTTTT. Amino acid sequence: CASSESAAVKNEKLFF.

The V gene is TRBV19, the J gene TRBJ2-7; D is possibly TRBD2 (6 bases). V lost 5 bases and J lost 3, with 8 bases in between. CDR1 and CDR2 (germline): LNHDA, SQIVND (reference sequence). This CDR3 has 12 amino acids. The CDR3: CASSYGGYEQYF. The CDR3 DNA sequence: TGTGCCAGTAGTTACGGGGGCTACGAGCAGTACTTC.

The rearrangement joins TRBV4-3 to TRBJ2-6; a weak D match, TRBD2 (5 bases). The V and J ends lost 0 bases and 3 bases respectively, with 6 bases between them. The CDR3 has 15 amino acids. CDR1 and CDR2 from the germline V gene are LGHNA and YSLEER. CDR3 loop: CASSQDGSGANVLTF. In DNA, the CDR3 is TGCGCCAGCAGCCAAGATGGGAGTGGGGCCAACGTCCTGACTTTC.

The chain employs TRBV19 and TRBJ1-3, with TRBD1 identical over 8 bases. Germline CDR1 and CDR2: LNHDA and SQIVND (reference sequence). The CDR3 length is 15 residues. The J segment lost 6 bases and the V segment lost 4 bases, leaving 8 bases of the junction unmatched. As DNA, the CDR3 is TGTGCCAGTAGTAACGGCCGGGACAGGATAAACACCATATATTTT. Its protein is CASSNGRDRINTIYF.

This clone was found a few times. V usage is TRBV6-1 and J usage is TRBJ2-1, with a possible D match to TRBD2 (5 bases). This CDR3 region has 14 residues. Germline CDR1 and CDR2: MNHNS and SASEGT. Deletions cut 3 bases from V and 8 bases from J, with 14 bases between. The CDR3 nucleotides are TGTGCCAGCAGTGAGGACGGGAACGGGGATGAGCAGTTCTTC. Translating it yields CASSEDGNGDEQFF.